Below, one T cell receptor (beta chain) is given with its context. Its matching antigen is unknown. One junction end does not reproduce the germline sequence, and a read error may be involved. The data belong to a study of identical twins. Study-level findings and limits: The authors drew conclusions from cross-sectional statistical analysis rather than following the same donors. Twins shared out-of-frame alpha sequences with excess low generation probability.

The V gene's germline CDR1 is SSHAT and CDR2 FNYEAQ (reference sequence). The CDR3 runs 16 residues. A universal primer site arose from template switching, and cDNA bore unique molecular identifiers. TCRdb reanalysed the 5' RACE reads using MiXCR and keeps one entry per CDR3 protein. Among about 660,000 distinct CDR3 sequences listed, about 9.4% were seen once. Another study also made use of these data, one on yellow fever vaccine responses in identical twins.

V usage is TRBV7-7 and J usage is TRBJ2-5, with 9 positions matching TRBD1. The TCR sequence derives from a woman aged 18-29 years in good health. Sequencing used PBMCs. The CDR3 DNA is TGTGCTAGCAGCTTCCGGAAGGACAGGGGCCAAGAGACCCAGTACTTC. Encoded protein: CASSFRKDRGQETQYF.